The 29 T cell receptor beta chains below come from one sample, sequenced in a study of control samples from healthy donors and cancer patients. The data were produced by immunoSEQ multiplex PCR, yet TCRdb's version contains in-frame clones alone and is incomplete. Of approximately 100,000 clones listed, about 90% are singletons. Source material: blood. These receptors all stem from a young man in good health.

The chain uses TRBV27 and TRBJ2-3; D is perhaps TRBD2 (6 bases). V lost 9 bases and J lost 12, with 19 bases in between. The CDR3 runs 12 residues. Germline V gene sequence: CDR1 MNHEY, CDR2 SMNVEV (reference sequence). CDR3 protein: CASWPGGETQYF. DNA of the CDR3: TGTGCCAGTTGGCCTGGCGGGGAAACTCAGTATTTT.

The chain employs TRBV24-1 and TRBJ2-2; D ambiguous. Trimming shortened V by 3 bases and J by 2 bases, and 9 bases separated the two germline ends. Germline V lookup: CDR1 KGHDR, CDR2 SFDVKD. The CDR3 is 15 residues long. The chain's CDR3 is CATSDVSHNTGELFF. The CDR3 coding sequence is TGTGCCACCAGTGATGTCTCCCACAACACCGGGGAGCTGTTTTTT.

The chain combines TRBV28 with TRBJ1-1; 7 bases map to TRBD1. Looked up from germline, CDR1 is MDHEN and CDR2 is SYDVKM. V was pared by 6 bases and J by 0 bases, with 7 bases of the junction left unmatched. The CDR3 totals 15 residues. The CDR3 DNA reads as TGTGCCAGCAGCCAACCGACAGGGCTGAACACTGAAGCTTTCTTT. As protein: CASSQPTGLNTEAFF.

The CDR3 loop is CASSEEMGRKASGANVLTF. CDR3 nucleotides: TGTGCCAGCAGTGAAGAAATGGGACGGAAAGCCTCTGGGGCCAACGTCCTGACTTTC. V usage is TRBV6-1 and J usage is TRBJ2-6, with D perhaps being TRBD1 or TRBD2 (5 bases each). Germline V gene lookup returns CDR1 MNHNS and CDR2 SASEGT. This CDR3 comprises 19 residues. The germline V and J ends were trimmed by 1 base and 0 bases, with 16 bases remaining between them.

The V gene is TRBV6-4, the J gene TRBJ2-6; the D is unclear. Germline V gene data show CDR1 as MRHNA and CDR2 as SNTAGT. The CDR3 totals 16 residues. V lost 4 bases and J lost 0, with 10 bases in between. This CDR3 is CASSVTDHSGANVLTF. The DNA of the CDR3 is TGTGCCAGCAGTGTTACGGACCACTCTGGGGCCAACGTCCTGACTTTC.

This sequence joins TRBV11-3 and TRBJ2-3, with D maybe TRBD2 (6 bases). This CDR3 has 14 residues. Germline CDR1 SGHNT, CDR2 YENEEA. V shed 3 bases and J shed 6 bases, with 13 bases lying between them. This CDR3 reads CASSFVGLPDTQYF. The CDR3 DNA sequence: TGTGCCAGCAGCTTTGTCGGACTACCCGATACGCAGTATTTT. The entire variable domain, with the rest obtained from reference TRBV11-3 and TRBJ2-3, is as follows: EAGVVQSPRYKIIEKKQPVAFWCNPISGHNTLYWYLQNLGQGPELLIRYENEEAVDDSQLPKDRFSAERLKGVDSTLKIQPAELGDSAVYLCASSFVGLPDTQYFGPGTRLTVL.

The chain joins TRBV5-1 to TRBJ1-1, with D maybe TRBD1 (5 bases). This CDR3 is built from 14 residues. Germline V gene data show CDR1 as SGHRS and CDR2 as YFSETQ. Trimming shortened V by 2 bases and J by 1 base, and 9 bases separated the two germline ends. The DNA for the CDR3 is TGCGCCAGCAGCTTCAGGGCCCCGAACACTGAAGCTTTCTTT. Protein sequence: CASSFRAPNTEAFF.

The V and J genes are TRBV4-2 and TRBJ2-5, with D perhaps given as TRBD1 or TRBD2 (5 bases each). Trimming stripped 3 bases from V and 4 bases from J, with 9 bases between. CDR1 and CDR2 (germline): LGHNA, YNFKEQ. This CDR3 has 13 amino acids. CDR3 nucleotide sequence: TGTGCCAGCAGCCAGGGACCTGGAGAGACCCAGTACTTC. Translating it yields CASSQGPGETQYF.

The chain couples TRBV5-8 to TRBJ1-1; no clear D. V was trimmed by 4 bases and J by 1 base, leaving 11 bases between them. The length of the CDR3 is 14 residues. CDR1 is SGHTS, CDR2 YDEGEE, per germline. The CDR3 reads CASSIQLANTEAFF. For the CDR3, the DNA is TGTGCCAGCAGCATACAGCTAGCGAACACTGAAGCTTTCTTT.

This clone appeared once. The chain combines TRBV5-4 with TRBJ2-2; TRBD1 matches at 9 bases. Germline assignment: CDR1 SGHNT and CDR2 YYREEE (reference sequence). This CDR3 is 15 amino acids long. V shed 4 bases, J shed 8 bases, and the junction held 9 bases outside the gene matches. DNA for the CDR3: TGTGCCAGCAGCCGGGGACAGGGTTCCGCGGGGGAGCTGTTTTTT. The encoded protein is CASSRGQGSAGELFF.

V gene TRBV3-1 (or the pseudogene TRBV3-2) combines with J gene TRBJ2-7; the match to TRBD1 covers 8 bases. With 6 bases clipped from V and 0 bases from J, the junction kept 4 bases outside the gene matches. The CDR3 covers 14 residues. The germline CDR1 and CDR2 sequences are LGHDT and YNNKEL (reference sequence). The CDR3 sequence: CASSRQGSSYEQYF. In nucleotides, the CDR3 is TGTGCCAGCAGTCGACAGGGGTCCTCCTACGAGCAGTACTTC.

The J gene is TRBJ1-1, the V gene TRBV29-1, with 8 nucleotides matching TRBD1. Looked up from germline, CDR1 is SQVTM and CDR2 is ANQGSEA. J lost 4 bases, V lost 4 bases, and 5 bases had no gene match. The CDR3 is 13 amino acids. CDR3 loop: CSVAGTGSTEAFF. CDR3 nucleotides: TGCAGCGTTGCCGGGACAGGATCCACTGAAGCTTTCTTT.

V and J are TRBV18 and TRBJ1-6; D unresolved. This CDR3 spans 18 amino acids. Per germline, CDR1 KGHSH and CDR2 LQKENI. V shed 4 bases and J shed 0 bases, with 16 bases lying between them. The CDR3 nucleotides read TGTGCCAGCTCACAAGACCGGGTCGCAAGCTCCTATAATTCACCCCTCCACTTT. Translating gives CASSQDRVASSYNSPLHF.

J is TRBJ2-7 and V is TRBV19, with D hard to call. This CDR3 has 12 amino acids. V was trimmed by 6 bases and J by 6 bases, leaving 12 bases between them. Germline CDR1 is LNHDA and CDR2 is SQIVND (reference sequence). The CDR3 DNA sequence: TGTGCCAGTAGCCCCGGTCCGGGCGAGCAGTACTTC. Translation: CASSPGPGEQYF. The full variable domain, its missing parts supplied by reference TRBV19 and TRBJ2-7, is DGGITQSPKYLFRKEGQNVTLSCEQNLNHDAMYWYRQDPGQGLRLIYYSQIVNDFQKGDIAEGYSVSREKKESFPLTVTSAQKNPTAFYLCASSPGPGEQYFGPGTRLTVT.

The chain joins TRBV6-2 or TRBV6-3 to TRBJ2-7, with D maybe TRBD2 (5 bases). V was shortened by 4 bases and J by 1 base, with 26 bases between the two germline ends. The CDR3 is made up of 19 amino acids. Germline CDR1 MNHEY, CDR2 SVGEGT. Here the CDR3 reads CASSFPRGADFLFSYEQYF. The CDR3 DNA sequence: TGTGCCAGCAGTTTTCCCCGGGGAGCAGATTTTCTGTTTTCCTACGAGCAGTACTTC.

The DNA for the CDR3 is TGCGCCAGCAGCCAATCCCCTGGCTACGAGCAGTACTTC. Protein product: CASSQSPGYEQYF. The V gene is TRBV4-1, the J gene TRBJ2-7; D call uncertain. Germline CDR1 and CDR2: MGHRA and YSYEKL. V was trimmed by 2 bases and J by 3 bases, leaving 8 bases between them. The CDR3 is made up of 13 amino acids.

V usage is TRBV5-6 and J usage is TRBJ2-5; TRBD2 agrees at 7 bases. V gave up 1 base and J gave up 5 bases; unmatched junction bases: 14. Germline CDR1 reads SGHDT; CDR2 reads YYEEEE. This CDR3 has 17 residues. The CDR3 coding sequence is TGTGCCAGCAGCTTGTTTGACGGCGGGAGCGTCAGGGAGACCCAGTACTTC. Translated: CASSLFDGGSVRETQYF.

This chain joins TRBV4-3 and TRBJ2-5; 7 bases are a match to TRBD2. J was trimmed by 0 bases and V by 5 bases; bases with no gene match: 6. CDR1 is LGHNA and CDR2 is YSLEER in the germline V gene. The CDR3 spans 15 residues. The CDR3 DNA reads TGCGCCAGCAGCTCCCGACTAGCCAACCAAGAGACCCAGTACTTC. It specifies CASSSRLANQETQYF.

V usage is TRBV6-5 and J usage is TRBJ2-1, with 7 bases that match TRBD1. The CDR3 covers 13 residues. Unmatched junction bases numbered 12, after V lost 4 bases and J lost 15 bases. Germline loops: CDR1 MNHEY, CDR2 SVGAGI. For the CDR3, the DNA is TGTGCCAGCAGTTCCCCAACAGGGGCTTTGCGGTTCTTC. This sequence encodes CASSSPTGALRFF.

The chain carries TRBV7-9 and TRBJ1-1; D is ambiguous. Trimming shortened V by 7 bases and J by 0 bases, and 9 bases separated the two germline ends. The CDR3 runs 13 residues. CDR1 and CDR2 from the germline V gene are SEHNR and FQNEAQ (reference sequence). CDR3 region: CASIELVNTEAFF. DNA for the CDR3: TGTGCCAGCATCGAATTAGTGAACACTGAAGCTTTCTTT.

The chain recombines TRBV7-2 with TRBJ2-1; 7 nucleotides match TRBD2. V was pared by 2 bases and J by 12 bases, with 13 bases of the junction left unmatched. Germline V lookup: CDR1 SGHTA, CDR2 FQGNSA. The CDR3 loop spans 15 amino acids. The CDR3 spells CASSLIGTTNDRQFF. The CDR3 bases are TGTGCCAGCAGCTTAATTGGGACTACTAATGACAGGCAGTTCTTC.

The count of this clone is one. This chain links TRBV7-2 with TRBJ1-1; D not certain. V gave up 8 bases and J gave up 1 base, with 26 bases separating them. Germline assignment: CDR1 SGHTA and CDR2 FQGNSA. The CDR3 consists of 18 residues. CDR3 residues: CASVIQSGGSVWNTEAFF. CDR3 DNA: TGTGCCAGCGTGATACAGTCAGGAGGGTCCGTATGGAACACTGAAGCTTTCTTT.

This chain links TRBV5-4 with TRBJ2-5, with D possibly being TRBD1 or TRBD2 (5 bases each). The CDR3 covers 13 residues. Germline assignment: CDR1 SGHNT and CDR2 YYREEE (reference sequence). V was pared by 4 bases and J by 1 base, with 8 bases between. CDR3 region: CASSRGGQETQYF. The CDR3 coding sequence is TGTGCCAGCAGCCGTGGGGGCCAAGAGACCCAGTACTTC. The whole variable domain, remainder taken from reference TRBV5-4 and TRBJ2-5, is ETGVTQSPTHLIKTRGQQVTLRCSSQSGHNTVSWYQQALGQGPQFIFQYYREEENGRGNFPPRFSGLQFPNYSSELNVNALELDDSALYLCASSRGGQETQYFGPGTRLLVL.

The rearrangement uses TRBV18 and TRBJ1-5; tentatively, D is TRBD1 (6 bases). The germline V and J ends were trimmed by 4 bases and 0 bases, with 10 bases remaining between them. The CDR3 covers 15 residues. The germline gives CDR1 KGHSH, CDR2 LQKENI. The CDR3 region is CASSLQGHSNQPQHF. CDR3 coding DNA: TGTGCCAGCTCACTACAGGGACATAGCAATCAGCCCCAGCATTTT.

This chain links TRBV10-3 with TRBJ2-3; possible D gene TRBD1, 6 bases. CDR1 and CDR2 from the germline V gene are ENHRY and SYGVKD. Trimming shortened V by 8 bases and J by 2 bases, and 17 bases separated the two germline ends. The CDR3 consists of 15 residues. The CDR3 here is CAIGTPARTTDTQYF. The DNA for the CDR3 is TGTGCCATCGGGACACCTGCCAGAACCACAGATACGCAGTATTTT.

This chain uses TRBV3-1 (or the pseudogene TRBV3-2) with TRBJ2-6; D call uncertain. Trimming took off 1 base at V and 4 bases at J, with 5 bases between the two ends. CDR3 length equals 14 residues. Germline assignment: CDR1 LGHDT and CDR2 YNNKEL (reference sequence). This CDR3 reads CASSQAEGANVLTF. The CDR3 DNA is TGTGCCAGCAGCCAAGCCGAGGGGGCCAACGTCCTGACTTTC.

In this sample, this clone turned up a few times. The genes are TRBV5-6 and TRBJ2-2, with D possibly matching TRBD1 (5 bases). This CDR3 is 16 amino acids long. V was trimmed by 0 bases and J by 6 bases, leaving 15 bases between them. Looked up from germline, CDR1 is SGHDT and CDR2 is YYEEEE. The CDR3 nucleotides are TGTGCCAGCAGCTTGGAAGGTGGGGCTAGTTCCGGGGAGCTGTTTTTT. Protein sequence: CASSLEGGASSGELFF.

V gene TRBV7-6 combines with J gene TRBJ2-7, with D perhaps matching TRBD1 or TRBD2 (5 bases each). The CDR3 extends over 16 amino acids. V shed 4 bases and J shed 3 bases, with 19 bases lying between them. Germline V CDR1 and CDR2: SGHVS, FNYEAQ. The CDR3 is CASSSPLGDHIYEQYF. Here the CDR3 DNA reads TGTGCCAGCAGCTCACCCCTGGGGGATCATATCTACGAGCAGTACTTC.

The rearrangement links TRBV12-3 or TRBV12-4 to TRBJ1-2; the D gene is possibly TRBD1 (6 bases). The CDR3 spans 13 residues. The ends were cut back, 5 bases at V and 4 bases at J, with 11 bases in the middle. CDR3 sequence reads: CASSPQGGYGYTF. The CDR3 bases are TGTGCCAGCAGTCCACAGGGCGGCTATGGCTACACCTTC.